These 10 T cell receptor beta chains share one sample of origin, sequenced in a study of STAT5B mutations in CD4+ large granular lymphocyte leukemia. The method was immunoSEQ multiplex PCR; TCRdb's version includes in-frame clones alone and lacks a portion of them. The data contain about 26,000 clones, about three quarters of them singletons. Sequencing was performed on CD4+ T cells from blood buffy coats. The receptors were gathered from a human donor in good health.

The chain carries TRBV7-2 and TRBJ1-5, with D possibly matching TRBD1 (6 bases). CDR1 and CDR2 from the germline V gene are SGHTA and FQGNSA. CDR3 length: 16 amino acids. Deletions cut 1 base from V and 4 bases from J, with 14 bases between. The CDR3 region has the DNA TGTGCCAGCAGCTTAGATGGTGGGACACTAAATCAGCCCCAGCATTTT. Translated, it gives CASSLDGGTLNQPQHF. Complete variable domain (other parts from reference TRBV7-2 and TRBJ1-5): GAGVSQSPSNKVTEKGKDVELRCDPISGHTALYWYRQSLGQGLEFLIYFQGNSAPDKSGLPSDRFSAERTGGSVSTLTIQRTQQEDSAVYLCASSLDGGTLNQPQHFGDGTRLSIL.

This chain links TRBV2 with TRBJ2-7, with 8 bases identical to TRBD2. The V segment lost 6 bases and the J segment 7 bases; nucleotides outside the gene matches: 11. This CDR3 has 14 amino acids. Looked up from germline, CDR1 is SNHLY and CDR2 is FYNNEI. The CDR3 here is CASRRDPGGGEQYV. CDR3 DNA sequence: TGTGCCAGCAGAAGAGATCCGGGGGGGGGTGAGCAGTACGTC.

The genes are TRBV7-9 and TRBJ2-1; D is unclear. The CDR3 is 14 amino acids. Trimming removed 3 bases at V and 9 bases at J, with 15 bases between. Germline CDR1 is SEHNR and CDR2 is FQNEAQ (reference sequence). The DNA of the CDR3 is TGTGCCAGCAGCTTGCTGTCCCCCGCCCGTGAGCAGTTCTTC. Residues: CASSLLSPAREQFF.

In nucleotides, the CDR3 is TGTGCCAGCAGCTTAGTTTCTGCGAACACCGGGGAGCTGTTTTTT. Translation: CASSLVSANTGELFF. The chain links TRBV7-9 to TRBJ2-2; D remains ambiguous. Germline assignment: CDR1 SEHNR and CDR2 FQNEAQ (reference sequence). This CDR3 has 15 residues. Trimming took 1 base from V and 0 from J, leaving 6 bases between them.

This clone was counted only a few times. The chain joins TRBV5-1 to TRBJ1-1; D is unclear. The germline CDR1 and CDR2 sequences are SGHRS and YFSETQ. The V gene lost 0 bases and the J gene lost 4 bases, with 7 bases spanning the gap. This CDR3 has 13 residues. CDR3 loop: CASSLGGFTEAFF. The CDR3 coding sequence is TGCGCCAGCAGCTTGGGAGGGTTCACTGAAGCTTTCTTT.

The gene calls are TRBV19 and TRBJ2-1; 8 bases align to TRBD2. Germline V CDR1 and CDR2: LNHDA, SQIVND (reference sequence). The CDR3 is 16 residues long. With 5 bases clipped from V and 4 bases from J, the junction kept 10 bases outside the gene matches. In DNA, the CDR3 is TGTGCCAGTAGTGTTAAGGCTAGCGGGTTATACAATGAGCAGTTCTTC. Translation: CASSVKASGLYNEQFF.

This clone occurred once. The chain is built from TRBV18 and TRBJ2-5; D gene uncertain. The germline V gene has CDR1 KGHSH and CDR2 LQKENI. The CDR3 contains 13 residues. The ends were cut back, 0 bases at V and 3 bases at J, with 5 bases in the middle. The CDR3 here is CASSPPLEETQYF. The DNA of the CDR3 is TGTGCCAGCTCACCACCCCTCGAAGAGACCCAGTACTTC.

This rearrangement joins TRBV19 to TRBJ2-3; D is tentatively TRBD1 or TRBD2 (5 bases each). V lost 5 bases and J 4 bases, leaving 25 bases between the germline ends. The CDR3 has 18 residues. Germline CDR1 reads LNHDA; CDR2 reads SQIVND (reference sequence). This CDR3 reads CASSPNERAGRRADTQYF. The CDR3 DNA reads as TGTGCCAGTAGTCCGAACGAGAGAGCAGGGAGACGCGCAGATACGCAGTATTTT.

In its sample, this clone was seen a few times. This chain uses TRBV5-1 with TRBJ2-2; D may be TRBD1 (5 bases). The CDR3 is made up of 15 amino acids. V was trimmed by 7 bases and J by 0 bases, leaving 13 bases between them. Germline V CDR1 and CDR2: SGHRS, YFSETQ. The CDR3 nucleotides are TGCGCCAGCTTTCAGGGCCAAGCGAACACCGGGGAGCTGTTTTTT. It codes for CASFQGQANTGELFF. Using reference TRBV5-1 and TRBJ2-2 for the parts outside the CDR3, the full variable domain is KAGVTQTPRYLIKTRGQQVTLSCSPISGHRSVSWYQQTPGQGLQFLFEYFSETQRNKGNFPGRFSGRQFSNSRSEMNVSTLELGDSALYLCASFQGQANTGELFFGEGSRLTVL.

This clone turned up a few times. This rearrangement joins TRBV28 to TRBJ1-5; D is ambiguous. The CDR3 loop spans 16 amino acids. Germline V lookup: CDR1 MDHEN, CDR2 SYDVKM. V was trimmed by 4 bases and J by 1 base, leaving 14 bases between them. The CDR3 region has the DNA TGTGCCAGCAGTTCTGTAGGGCTCCAAAGCAATCAGCCCCAGCATTTT. Amino acid sequence: CASSSVGLQSNQPQHF.